The 21 T cell receptor beta chains below were found in one sample sequenced in a study of cytomegalovirus exposure and HLA in healthy donors. The PCR contained 60 Vbeta and 13 Jbeta primers. Sequencing used immunoSEQ multiplex PCR; TCRdb keeps in-frame clones, though not all of them. The sample totals 130,000 or so clones. Material: PBMCs. The receptors shown here come from a young woman in good health and CMV-seronegative.

V usage is TRBV7-2 and J usage is TRBJ1-2; D perhaps matches TRBD1 (5 bases). CDR1 is SGHTA and CDR2 is FQGNSA in the germline V gene. There are 14 residues in the CDR3. V lost 1 base and J 4 bases, leaving 10 bases between the germline ends. In DNA, the CDR3 is TGTGCCAGCAGCTTAGAGACGACAGCCTATGGCTACACCTTC. Its translation: CASSLETTAYGYTF. Complete variable domain (other parts from reference TRBV7-2 and TRBJ1-2): GAGVSQSPSNKVTEKGKDVELRCDPISGHTALYWYRQSLGQGLEFLIYFQGNSAPDKSGLPSDRFSAERTGGSVSTLTIQRTQQEDSAVYLCASSLETTAYGYTFGSGTRLTVV.

The chain has TRBV6-6 and TRBJ1-1; tentative D call: TRBD1 (6 bases). The ends were cut back, 2 bases at V and 0 bases at J, with 10 bases in the middle. Germline V lookup: CDR1 MNHNY, CDR2 SVGAGI (reference sequence). This CDR3 has 15 amino acids. The CDR3 coding sequence is TGTGCCAGCAGTTACCGACAGGTCTTGAACACTGAAGCTTTCTTT. The encoded protein is CASSYRQVLNTEAFF.

V usage is TRBV9 and J usage is TRBJ2-2; D might be TRBD2 (6 bases). The CDR3 contains 17 residues. Germline CDR1 is SGDLS and CDR2 is YYNGEE. V was clipped by 3 bases and J by 0 bases, with 15 bases between them. This chain's CDR3 is CASSERVSGANTGELFF. The CDR3 DNA follows: TGTGCCAGCAGCGAGAGAGTTAGCGGAGCGAACACCGGGGAGCTGTTTTTT.

The V gene is TRBV10-2, the J gene TRBJ2-7; TRBD1 aligns across 7 bases. Germline assignment: CDR1 WSHSY and CDR2 SAAADI. CDR3 length equals 12 residues. The ends lost 10 bases at V and 0 bases at J; junction bases unmatched: 3. CDR3 coding DNA: TGCGCCACCAGACAGGGCTCCTACGAGCAGTACTTC. Translating it yields CATRQGSYEQYF.

The rearrangement uses TRBV27 and TRBJ2-1; 10 nucleotides line up with TRBD2. The CDR3 has 14 amino acids. V was pared by 4 bases and J by 6 bases, with 3 bases of the junction left unmatched. The germline V gene has CDR1 MNHEY and CDR2 SMNVEV (reference sequence). CDR3 amino acids: CASSWRTSGNEQFF. The CDR3 DNA sequence: TGTGCCAGCAGTTGGAGGACTAGCGGCAATGAGCAGTTCTTC.

The V call is TRBV11-2, the J call TRBJ2-7; possible D gene TRBD1, 6 bases. This CDR3 region has 17 residues. Germline loops: CDR1 SGHAT, CDR2 FQNNGV. Trimming removed 1 base at V and 2 bases at J, with 18 bases between. The chain's CDR3 is CASSLVSGTGPAYEQYF. As DNA, the CDR3 is TGTGCCAGCAGCTTAGTATCCGGAACAGGGCCCGCCTACGAGCAGTACTTC.

The chain links TRBV28 to TRBJ2-2; possibly TRBD2 for D (5 bases). The V end was cut by 3 bases, the J end by 5 bases, with 22 bases between. CDR3 length: 18 amino acids. Germline V gene sequence: CDR1 MDHEN, CDR2 SYDVKM. The DNA of the CDR3 is TGTGCCAGCAGTTTTCACGGACGGAGCCGACCGGGGACCGGGGAGCTGTTTTTT. It yields the protein CASSFHGRSRPGTGELFF.

About this clone itself: At one boundary the junction diverges from the germline segment, which might be a read error. The CDR3 reads CAWTIGDGRGPAF. The CDR3 bases are TGTGCCTGGACGATCGGGGATGGCAGGGGCCCTGCCTTC. The V call is TRBV30, the J call TRBJ1-2; a possible D gene is TRBD1 (6 bases). Germline CDR1 GTSNPN, CDR2 SVGIG (reference sequence). The CDR3 sequence is 13 residues long.

The CDR3 is CASSLEVKGTGELFF. As DNA, the CDR3 is TGCGCCAGCAGCTTGGAAGTGAAGGGGACCGGGGAGCTGTTTTTT. V gene TRBV5-1 combines with J gene TRBJ2-2, with D maybe TRBD1 (5 bases). Germline V gene data show CDR1 as SGHRS and CDR2 as YFSETQ. This CDR3 has 15 residues. V was shortened by 0 bases and J by 5 bases, with 11 bases between the two germline ends.

The chain combines TRBV30 with TRBJ1-1; 8 positions match TRBD1. With V trimmed by 2 bases and J by 5 bases, 4 bases remained unmatched. Germline V gene lookup returns CDR1 GTSNPN and CDR2 SVGIG (reference sequence). This CDR3 comprises 13 residues. The CDR3 bases are TGTGCCTGGAGTCTACAGGGGGGGACTGAAGCTTTCTTT. Its protein is CAWSLQGGTEAFF.

CDR3 bases: TGTGCCAGCAGCCAAGGACTAGCCCACTACAATGAGCAGTTCTTC. This translates into CASSQGLAHYNEQFF. The chain couples TRBV7-3 to TRBJ2-1, with 8 bases lining up with TRBD2. This CDR3 comprises 15 residues. V was clipped by 5 bases and J by 3 bases; unmatched bases: 6. Germline CDR1 reads SGHTA; CDR2 reads FQGTGA.

Details on this clone: The junction departs from germline at one end; a sequencing error may be responsible. The chain is built from TRBV5-1 and TRBJ2-7, with a tentative D call TRBD2 (5 bases). The CDR3 has 12 amino acids. The germline V gene encodes CDR1 SGHRS and CDR2 YFSETQ. This CDR3 is CAGSLIGDEQYF. The CDR3, as DNA: TGCGCCGGCAGCTTGATCGGGGACGAGCAGTACTTC.

V usage is TRBV5-1 and J usage is TRBJ1-1; D not certain. The CDR3 extends over 16 amino acids. V gave up 1 base and J gave up 3 bases, with 16 bases separating them. Germline CDR1 SGHRS, CDR2 YFSETQ. As DNA, the CDR3 is TGCGCCAGCAGCTTGCTTCCGGCCTCCGGGGACACTGAAGCTTTCTTT. Its protein is CASSLLPASGDTEAFF.

V usage is TRBV11-2 and J usage is TRBJ2-7, with 9 bases that match TRBD1. The V segment lost 5 bases and the J segment 1 base; nucleotides outside the gene matches: 12. Germline-derived CDR1 and CDR2 are SGHAT and FQNNGV. The length of the CDR3 is 17 residues. The CDR3 bases are TGTGCCAGCAGCCGCAGAGTGGGGACAGGGATGTCCTACGAGCAGTACTTC. Residues: CASSRRVGTGMSYEQYF.

The rearrangement joins TRBV19 to TRBJ1-1; tentatively, D is TRBD1 (5 bases). Trimming pared 7 bases from V and 4 bases from J, leaving 10 bases between. The CDR3 covers 12 residues. From germline, CDR1 is LNHDA and CDR2 SQIVND (reference sequence). The CDR3 coding sequence is TGTGCCAGTAAACCGGGGGGCACTGAAGCTTTCTTT. Amino acid sequence: CASKPGGTEAFF.

This rearrangement joins TRBV28 to TRBJ2-1; a weak D match, TRBD2 (6 bases). V was clipped by 5 bases and J by 2 bases, with 13 bases between them. Looked up from germline, CDR1 is MDHEN and CDR2 is SYDVKM. The CDR3 contains 15 residues. The CDR3, as DNA: TGTGCCAGCAGTCCACGGGACTTTACCTACAATGAGCAGTTCTTC. As protein: CASSPRDFTYNEQFF.

The chain combines TRBV4-2 with TRBJ2-3; maybe TRBD2 (6 bases). Germline V gene lookup returns CDR1 LGHNA and CDR2 YNFKEQ. The CDR3 contains 17 residues. Between the trimmed V and J ends, which lost 1 base and 0 bases, there was a span of 14 bases. CDR3 coding DNA: TGTGCCAGCAGCCAAGGGGGACTCGTTGGGAGCACAGATACGCAGTATTTT. This encodes CASSQGGLVGSTDTQYF.

The V gene is TRBV2, the J gene TRBJ2-1; 9 bases are a match to TRBD1. The germline V gene has CDR1 SNHLY and CDR2 FYNNEI. The ends lost 6 bases at V and 6 bases at J; junction bases unmatched: 9. The CDR3 runs to 15 residues. Written as DNA, the CDR3 is TGTGCCAGCAGGGCCCGGGACAGGGTCATCAATGAGCAGTTCTTC. Its protein product is CASRARDRVINEQFF.

The genes are TRBV25-1 and TRBJ2-2; 10 bases match TRBD1. The J segment lost 5 bases and the V segment lost 3 bases, leaving 3 bases of the junction unmatched. CDR1 and CDR2 (germline): MGHDK, SYGVNS. This CDR3 spans 15 amino acids. The CDR3 here is CASSDPGQGTGELFF. CDR3 sequence (DNA): TGTGCCAGCAGTGACCCGGGACAGGGGACCGGGGAGCTGTTTTTT.

The CDR3 loop is CSVDQDRAIYGYTF. CDR3 sequence (DNA): TGCAGCGTTGACCAAGACAGGGCGATCTATGGCTACACCTTC. V and J are TRBV29-1 and TRBJ1-2, with 7 bases aligning to TRBD1. Germline V gene data show CDR1 as SQVTM and CDR2 as ANQGSEA. CDR3 length: 14 residues. Trimming cost V 3 bases and J 4 bases; bases outside gene matches: 8. The variable domain in full, completed from reference TRBV29-1 and TRBJ1-2, reads SAVISQKPSRDICQRGTSLTIQCQVDSQVTMMFWYRQQPGQSLTLIATANQGSEATYESGFVIDKFPISRPNLTFSTLTVSNMSPEDSSIYLCSVDQDRAIYGYTFGSGTRLTVV.

This chain connects TRBV6-1 to TRBJ2-1; 7 nucleotides align to TRBD1. V trimming: 1 base; J trimming: 2 bases; junction bases outside the gene matches: 14. The germline CDR1 and CDR2 sequences are MNHNS and SASEGT. The CDR3 loop spans 19 amino acids. The DNA of the CDR3 is TGTGCCAGCAGTGAAGAGGACCGAGGATACAGGGGCGCCTACAATGAGCAGTTCTTC. This gives the protein CASSEEDRGYRGAYNEQFF.